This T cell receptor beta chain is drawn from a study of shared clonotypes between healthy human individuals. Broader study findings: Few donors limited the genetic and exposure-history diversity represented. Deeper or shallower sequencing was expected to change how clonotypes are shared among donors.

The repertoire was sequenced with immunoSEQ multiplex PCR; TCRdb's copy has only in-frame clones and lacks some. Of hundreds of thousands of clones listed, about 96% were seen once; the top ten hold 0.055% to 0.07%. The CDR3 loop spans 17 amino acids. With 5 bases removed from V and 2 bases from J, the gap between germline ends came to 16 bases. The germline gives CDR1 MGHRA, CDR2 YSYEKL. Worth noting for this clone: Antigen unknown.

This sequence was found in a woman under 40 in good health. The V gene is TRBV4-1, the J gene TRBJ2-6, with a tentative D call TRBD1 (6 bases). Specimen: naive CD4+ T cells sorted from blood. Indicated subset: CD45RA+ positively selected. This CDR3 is CASSTTGGGTGANVLTF. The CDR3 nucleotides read TGCGCCAGCAGCACGACGGGTGGGGGCACTGGGGCCAACGTCCTGACTTTC.